This T cell receptor beta chain appears in the sequencing data of a study of T cells and copy number aberrations in small-cell lung cancer. The study's findings and limits: All specimens were formalin-fixed paraffin-embedded tissue, prone to sequencing artifacts. Adjacent lung showed higher T-cell richness and clonality than tumors; density difference nonsignificant.

This clone has a handful of counts. What it binds is unknown. Using immunoSEQ multiplex PCR, the repertoire was profiled, and TCRdb retains in-frame clones only, with some absent. The sample lists some 9,300 clones; about 80% were seen once. Donors had limited-stage small-cell lung cancer, resected between 2008 and 2020. The sequencing input was normal tissue next to the tumor. The receptor was derived from a man between 60 and 75 years old with small cell lung cancer.

CDR3 loop: CASSLGGRGDTQYF. CDR3 DNA: TGTGCCAGCAGCCTCGGGGGGCGGGGAGATACGCAGTATTTT. The gene calls are TRBV11-2 and TRBJ2-3, with D possibly TRBD2 on 7 matching bases. Trimming took 5 bases from V and 5 from J, leaving 14 bases between them. Germline V CDR1 and CDR2: SGHAT, FQNNGV. This CDR3 comprises 14 residues.